The present T cell receptor beta chain was sequenced within a study of cytomegalovirus exposure and HLA in healthy donors. Whole-study findings and limits: Many donors carried some public TCRs, although rarity characterized most TCR sequences.

Donors were drawn from the 120-subject validation cohort, separate from the approximately 700-subject first cohort. As concerns this clone: Antigen: not known.

Produced via immunoSEQ multiplex PCR; TCRdb's table is partial and in-frame only. The table records about 64,000 clones, around 89% of them present only once. The V and J ends lost 6 bases and 8 bases respectively, with 16 bases between them. The CDR3 length is 13 residues. Germline CDR1 reads MNHEY; CDR2 reads SVGAGI. This clonotype was sampled from a woman between 18 and 30 years old in good health and CMV-seronegative. Material for sequencing was PBMCs. V is TRBV6-5 and J is TRBJ1-1; D gene ambiguous. CDR3 DNA sequence: TGTGCCAGCAGCCGTACAATCCAACAAGAAGCTTTCTTT. As protein: CASSRTIQQEAFF.